This T cell receptor (beta chain) came from a study of T cells in Graves' hyperthyroidism and ophthalmopathy (dated by TCRdb to about 2019). Study-level background: Peripheral blood samples were taken at initial diagnosis, before any treatment was given. An independent validation cohort of about 20 hyperthyroidism patients and 17 patients who later progressed to ophthalmopathy tested prospective prediction of ophthalmopathy. The study also compared thyroid tissue and blood T-cell repertoires from a handful of Graves' hyperthyroidism patients. The paper reports TCR Vbeta CDR3 sequencing of 130 to 150 peripheral blood samples: around 45 ophthalmopathy, roughly 74 hyperthyroidism and around 17 progressor patients. The 75 to 100 discovery patients were randomly split 7:3 into training and test sets. To identify distinguishing TCR V-J signatures, a discovery cohort of around 98 patients was used, comprising 43 with Graves' ophthalmopathy and 57 with stable Graves' hyperthyroidism. After blood sampling, hyperthyroidism patients were treated with methimazole at a starting dose of 30 mg daily, and ophthalmopathy patients were treated with high-dose intravenous methylprednisolone.

The TCR beta CDR3 regions were amplified from RNA transcripts. A first-round RT-PCR of the TCR CDR3 used the HTBI primer set with the Qiagen OneStep RT-PCR kit. Libraries were constructed in a second round of multiplex PCR, after which size selection and purification were carried out. Libraries were sequenced paired-end with 100 bp reads on an Illumina HiSeq2000. Turning to the authors' computational methods: SOAPnuke was used to process the raw data, throwing out any read that contained adapters or uncalled bases, had a mean Phred below 15, or lacked an exact constant-primer or identifier match. COPE v1.2.5 was used to merge the high-quality paired reads, and each unique nucleotide sequence was defined as a clonotype. MiTCR v1.1 was used to align clonotypes to the IMGT TRBV, TRBD and TRBJ reference segments. Analysis was restricted to V-J combinations with a frequency above 0.0001, which covered 99% to 99.2% of repertoires. The TCS score was defined as the ratio of F50 (clonal expansion) to E x V (chaos), calculated using BLOSUM62-based TCRdist between CDR3 peptides within each V-J. Welch's t-statistics and random forest reduced just over 500 V-J features to 10 to 15, which were used in a naive Bayes classifier (R e1071). TCRdb handled the public reads itself, with Q25 trimming in fastp and clone calling in MiXCR, and kept productive beta chains. Every entry covers one CDR3 protein and lists the most common genes and DNA from its rows. The V and J calls were determined by TCRdb, not by the authors. The sample table contains 27,000 or so distinct CDR3 sequences; only one count was recorded for around 40% of them. The leading ten clones occupy about a tenth of the sample.

On this clonotype: What this receptor recognizes is not known. Per-base qualities were not stored, and no clone one base away is much larger.

The research as a whole found: A 13 V-J signature model separated ophthalmopathy from stable hyperthyroidism, with roughly 88% sensitivity and roughly 81% specificity in cross-validation and 80%/75% in testing. Most expanded thyroid clonotypes (frequency above 0.001) were also detected in blood, suggesting blood repertoires may reflect thyroid immune responses. In validation, progression to ophthalmopathy was predicted by the model with nearly 71% sensitivity and roughly 76% specificity, a median of roughly 6.4 months before onset. No statistical method was used to set the sample size in advance, and investigators knew the group allocation.

Taken from the germline V gene, the CDR1 and CDR2 loops are SGHDN and FVKESK. Deletion took 4 bases off V and 0 bases off J, with a span of 10 bases between the germline ends. From the cysteine through the phenylalanine, the CDR3 covers 14 amino acids. Solely the CDR3 DNA is kept, with 42 bases framed from the first base. A patient counted as having stable Graves' hyperthyroidism if no progression to ophthalmopathy occurred over 18 months of follow-up. Hyperthyroidism patients were newly diagnosed, had a disease duration of under 2 months, and were aged 18 to 65 years. Exclusion was applied to patients with uncontrolled infections, other autoimmune diseases, pregnancy or lactation. Clinical symptoms, serum thyroxine and TRAb, thyroid ultrasound, and orbital computed tomography formed the basis for the diagnoses. PBMCs were isolated from about 10 ml of fresh peripheral blood by Ficoll-Paque density gradient centrifugation. Total RNA was extracted with Trizol reagent, and quality was checked on an Agilent 2100 Bioanalyzer.

The source material was blood. The sequence derives from a woman in her 30s with Graves' hyperthyroidism. The V and J segments used are TRBV14 and TRBJ2-7; possibly the D gene is TRBD1, per 6 matching bases. The DNA sequence is given as TGTGCCAGCAGCCGGCAGGGACACTCCTACGAGCAGTACTTC. This gives the protein CASSRQGHSYEQYF.